What follows are 17 T cell receptor beta chains derived from one specimen sequenced in a study of T cells in Graves' hyperthyroidism and ophthalmopathy. Amplification of TCR beta CDR3 regions was performed using RNA transcripts as template. HTBI primers drove first-round RT-PCR of the TCR CDR3. MiXCR, run by TCRdb on the multiplex PCR reads, gives a single entry per CDR3 protein. The data contain approximately 690,000 distinct CDR3 sequences, 20% of them singletons. The sample taken for sequencing was blood. These receptors all stem from a man younger than 40 with Graves' ophthalmopathy.

This clonotype was seen ten or more times. The rearrangement links TRBV27 to TRBJ2-7; D gene uncertain. Germline V gives CDR1 MNHEY, CDR2 SMNVEV (reference sequence). V was cut by 7 bases and J by 2 bases, with 9 bases left in between. The CDR3 loop spans 12 amino acids. The CDR3 reads CASTSATYEQYF. The CDR3 nucleotides read TGTGCCAGCACCTCGGCGACCTACGAGCAGTACTTC.

This clonotype has a count of ten or more. In nucleotides, the CDR3 is TGTGCCACCAGTGACCAGGACTCCTCCCGGGAGACCCAGTACTTC. Translation: CATSDQDSSRETQYF. The chain combines TRBV24-1 with TRBJ2-5, with D perhaps TRBD2 (5 bases). CDR1 and CDR2 (germline): KGHDR, SFDVKD. V was shortened by 4 bases and J by 5 bases, with 16 bases between the two germline ends. The CDR3 covers 15 residues.

Note on this clonotype: It may be a read error: a sequence one base away is much more abundant. No conserved phenylalanine or tryptophan ends this CDR3, so it is likely a read error. This chain's CDR3 is CASSRGDAVEAFL. DNA for the CDR3: TGTGCCAGCAGCCGAGGAGATGCAGTTGAAGCTTTCCTT. The chain couples TRBV28 to TRBJ1-1, with D unclear. V gave up 6 bases and J gave up 7 bases, with 15 bases separating them. Germline V gene sequence: CDR1 MDHEN, CDR2 SYDVKM. The CDR3 spans 13 residues.

This clonotype occurred a few times. The chain is built from TRBV13 and TRBJ1-3; 7 bases line up with TRBD1. CDR3 length equals 17 residues. The germline V gene has CDR1 PRHDT and CDR2 FYEKMQ (reference sequence). V lost 5 bases, J lost 0 bases, and 10 bases stayed unmatched. DNA of the CDR3: TGTGCCAGCAGCCCTGGGACAGCGATTTACTCTGGAAACACCATATATTTT. Its translation: CASSPGTAIYSGNTIYF.

This clonotype was found a few times. The rearrangement uses TRBV20-1 and TRBJ1-5; unclear D gene. The CDR3 totals 14 residues. V shed 4 bases and J shed 0 bases, with 10 bases lying between them. Germline V gives CDR1 DFQATT, CDR2 SNEGSKA (reference sequence). Here the CDR3 DNA reads TGCAGTGCTAAGAGGGAGATTAGCAATCAGCCCCAGCATTTT. Its translation is CSAKREISNQPQHF.

This clonotype was recorded a few times. V and J are TRBV5-1 and TRBJ2-5, with D tentatively TRBD1 (7 bases). In germline, CDR1 is SGHRS, CDR2 YFSETQ. This CDR3 is 16 amino acids long. V was trimmed by 2 bases and J by 2 bases, leaving 16 bases between them. Here the CDR3 reads CASSFGSGGSQETQYF. DNA of the CDR3: TGCGCCAGCAGCTTCGGCTCAGGGGGGAGTCAAGAGACCCAGTACTTC.

Ten or more counts support this clonotype. The rearrangement joins TRBV28 to TRBJ2-7; no clear D. The CDR3 contains 14 residues. Germline assignment: CDR1 MDHEN and CDR2 SYDVKM. The V gene lost 5 bases and the J gene lost 3 bases, with 14 bases spanning the gap. CDR3 DNA: TGTGCCAGCAGTCCCCTAAGAAGGAGCTACGAGCAGTACTTC. Translated, it gives CASSPLRRSYEQYF.

The chain joins TRBV28 to TRBJ1-1, with D hard to call. The CDR3 extends over 13 amino acids. Germline CDR1 reads MDHEN; CDR2 reads SYDVKM. Trimming took off 5 bases at V and 4 bases at J, with 11 bases between the two ends. The chain's CDR3 is CASSPASPTEAFF. CDR3 DNA sequence: TGTGCCAGCAGTCCAGCAAGCCCCACTGAAGCTTTCTTT.

V and J are TRBV19 and TRBJ2-2; D uncertain. Germline-derived CDR1 and CDR2 are LNHDA and SQIVND (reference sequence). CDR3 size: 17 residues. Trimming took off 5 bases at V and 0 bases at J, with 16 bases between the two ends. CDR3 bases: TGTGCCAGTAGTCCCCCCCCCGTAAGATCGAACACCGGGGAGCTGTTTTTT. This codes for CASSPPPVRSNTGELFF.

This clonotype was observed at least ten times. V and J are TRBV28 and TRBJ2-2, with 11 bases that match TRBD2. The CDR3 loop spans 15 amino acids. The V and J ends lost 5 bases and 5 bases, in that order; junction bases with no gene match: 4. Germline CDR1 MDHEN, CDR2 SYDVKM. The DNA for the CDR3 is TGTGCCAGCAGTCTAGCGGGAGGAAGGACCGGGGAGCTGTTTTTT. Its translation: CASSLAGGRTGELFF.

This clonotype was detected many times. The chain is built from TRBV2 and TRBJ2-7; TRBD2 matches at 9 bases. Trimming removed 6 bases from V and 1 base from J; junction bases left unmatched: 13. The germline V gene encodes CDR1 SNHLY and CDR2 FYNNEI. CDR3 length: 17 amino acids. CDR3 region: CASSLSRSGSISYEQYF. CDR3 DNA sequence: TGTGCCAGCAGCCTTTCCCGTAGCGGGAGTATTTCCTACGAGCAGTACTTC.

With respect to this clonotype: No DNA is shown, since the ends of the CDR3 on it are uncertain; the CDR3 is the one TCRdb lists. J is TRBJ1-1 and V is TRBV6-1. The CDR3 extends over 23 residues, inclusive of both ends. Germline V lookup: CDR1 MNHNS, CDR2 SASEGT. The CDR3: CASSLRLAGGYEQYFGPGTEAFF.

This clonotype was seen a few times. V is TRBV19 and J is TRBJ1-1; maybe TRBD1 (5 bases). This CDR3 contains 12 residues. The V and J ends lost 8 bases and 6 bases respectively, with 13 bases between them. Germline V gene sequence: CDR1 LNHDA, CDR2 SQIVND (reference sequence). CDR3 DNA sequence: TGTGCCAGTTGTTCAGGGTTGGCTGAAGCTTTCTTT. It codes for CASCSGLAEAFF.

This chain uses TRBV4-1 with TRBJ1-5, with a weak D call TRBD1 (6 bases). The CDR3 has 17 amino acids. Per germline, CDR1 MGHRA and CDR2 YSYEKL. V was shortened by 0 bases and J by 4 bases, with 16 bases between the two germline ends. This chain's CDR3 is CASSQEIADRVNQPQHF. As DNA, the CDR3 is TGCGCCAGCAGCCAAGAAATTGCGGACAGAGTAAATCAGCCCCAGCATTTT.

This clonotype was found a few times. CDR3 sequence (DNA): TGTGCCAGCAGCCCCAAGACAGTGGAGAACACTGAAGCTTTCTTT. Translated: CASSPKTVENTEAFF. The genes are TRBV7-9 and TRBJ1-1; TRBD1 is a possible D gene (5 bases). This CDR3 is built from 15 residues. Germline CDR1 SEHNR, CDR2 FQNEAQ (reference sequence). V was shortened by 5 bases and J by 1 base, with 14 bases between the two germline ends.

On this clonotype: At one end, the junction sequence differs from germline, possibly due to a read error. The chain combines TRBV11-2 with TRBJ2-2; D is ambiguous. This CDR3 spans 16 amino acids. Germline loops: CDR1 SGHAT, CDR2 FQNNGV. This CDR3 reads CASNLDSRANTGELFF. The CDR3 DNA reads TGTGCCAGCAACTTAGATTCCCGGGCGAACACCGGGGAGCTGTTTTTT.

The chain joins TRBV28 to TRBJ2-7; 7 bases match TRBD2. V was clipped by 10 bases and J by 6 bases; unmatched bases: 15. Germline CDR1 is MDHEN and CDR2 is SYDVKM. The CDR3 runs to 14 residues. CDR3 nucleotide sequence: TGTGCCACACTCGGGGGGACCGTTTTGAGCGAGCAGTACTTC. Amino acids: CATLGGTVLSEQYF.